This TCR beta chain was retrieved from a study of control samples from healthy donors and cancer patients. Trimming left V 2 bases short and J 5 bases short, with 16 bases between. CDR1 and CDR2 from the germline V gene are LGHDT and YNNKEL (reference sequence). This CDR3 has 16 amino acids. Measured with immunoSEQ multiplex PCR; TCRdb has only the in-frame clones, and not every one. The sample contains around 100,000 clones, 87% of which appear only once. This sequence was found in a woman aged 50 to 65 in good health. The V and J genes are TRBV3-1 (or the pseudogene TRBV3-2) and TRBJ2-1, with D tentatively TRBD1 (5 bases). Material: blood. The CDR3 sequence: CASSQRVPGRNNEQFF. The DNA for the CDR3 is TGTGCCAGCAGCCAAAGGGTCCCAGGGCGCAACAATGAGCAGTTCTTC.